These T cell receptor beta chains were read from a single sample in a study of vaccination and CD4 T cells after COVID-19. The antigens of these receptors remain unknown. A single record per CDR3 protein comes from TCRdb applying MiXCR to the PCR reads. The profile covers about 20,000 distinct CDR3 sequences, with 23% appearing a single time and approximately 8.6% taken by the ten largest. The sample comprised cultured CD4+ T cells from blood. All receptors come from a human donor with COVID-19. Each CDR3 is given with its conserved first and last residue.

>TRBJ1-5|TRBV7-2
CASSLAREQPQHF
>TRBJ1-5|TRBV20-1
CSAPRPGQGFNQPQHF
>TRBJ2-2|TRBV7-2
CASSLSTTGAGELFF
>TRBJ2-2|TRBV7-9
CASSLMGLSTGELFF
>TRBJ2-2|TRBV10-3
CAISGRGTYTGELFF
>TRBJ1-4|TRBV7-9
CASTSGQRGEKLFF
>TRBJ2-3|TRBV19
CASSNGEGAGQYF
>TRBJ1-3|TRBV4-2
CASSQSPNDRLRNTIYF
>TRBJ2-7|TRBV20-1
CSARGGLALYEQYF
>TRBJ2-5|TRBV18
CASSPQRGRETQYF
>TRBJ1-5|TRBV6-5
CASSYGHPGGNQPQHF
>TRBJ1-4|TRBV19
CASKDGPPTNEKLFF
>TRBJ2-7|TRBV5-6
CASSSPGGGAYEQYF
>TRBJ2-7|TRBV5-4
CASSLSRGSYEQYF
>TRBJ1-2|TRBV7-2
CASSLEMTARANGYTF
>TRBJ2-5|TRBV7-3
CASSLSGRETQYF